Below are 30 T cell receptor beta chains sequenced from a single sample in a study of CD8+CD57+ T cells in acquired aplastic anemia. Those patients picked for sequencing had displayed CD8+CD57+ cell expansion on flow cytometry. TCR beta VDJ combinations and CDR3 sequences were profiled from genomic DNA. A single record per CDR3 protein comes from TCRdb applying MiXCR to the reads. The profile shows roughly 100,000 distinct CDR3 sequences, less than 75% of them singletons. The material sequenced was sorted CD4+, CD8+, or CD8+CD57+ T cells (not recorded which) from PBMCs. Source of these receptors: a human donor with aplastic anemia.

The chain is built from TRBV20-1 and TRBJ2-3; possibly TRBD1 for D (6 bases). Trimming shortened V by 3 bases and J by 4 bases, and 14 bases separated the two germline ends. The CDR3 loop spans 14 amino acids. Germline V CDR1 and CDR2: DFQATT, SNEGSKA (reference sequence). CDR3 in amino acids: CSASRLQGPDTQYF. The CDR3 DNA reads TGCAGTGCTAGCCGCCTACAGGGACCAGATACGCAGTATTTT.

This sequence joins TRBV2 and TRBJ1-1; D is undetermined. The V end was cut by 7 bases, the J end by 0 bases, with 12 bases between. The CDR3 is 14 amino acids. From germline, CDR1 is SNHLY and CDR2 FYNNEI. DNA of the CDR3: TGTGCCAGCAAACCTTTAGCTATGAACACTGAAGCTTTCTTT. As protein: CASKPLAMNTEAFF.

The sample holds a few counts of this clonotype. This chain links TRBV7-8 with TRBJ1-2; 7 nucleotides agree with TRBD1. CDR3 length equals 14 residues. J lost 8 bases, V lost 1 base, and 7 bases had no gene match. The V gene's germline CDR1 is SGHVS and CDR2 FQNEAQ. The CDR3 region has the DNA TGTGCCAGCAGCTTAGAACAGGGGTCACGGGGCTACACCTTC. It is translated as CASSLEQGSRGYTF.

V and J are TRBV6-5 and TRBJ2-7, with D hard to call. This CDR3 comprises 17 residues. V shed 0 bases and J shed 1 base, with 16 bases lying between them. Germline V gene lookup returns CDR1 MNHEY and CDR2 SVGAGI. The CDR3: CASSYSKFGLRSYEQYF. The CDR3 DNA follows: TGTGCCAGCAGTTACTCGAAATTCGGTCTTAGATCCTACGAGCAGTACTTC.

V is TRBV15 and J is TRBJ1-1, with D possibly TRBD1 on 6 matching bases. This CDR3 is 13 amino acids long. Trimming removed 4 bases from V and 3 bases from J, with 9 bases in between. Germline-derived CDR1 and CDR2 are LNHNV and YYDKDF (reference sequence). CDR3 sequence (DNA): TGTGCCACCAGCACCACAGGGTACACTGAAGCTTTCTTT. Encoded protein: CATSTTGYTEAFF. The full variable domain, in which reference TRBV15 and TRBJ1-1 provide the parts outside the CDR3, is DAMVIQNPRYQVTQFGKPVTLSCSQTLNHNVMYWYQQKSSQAPKLLFHYYDKDFNNEADTPDNFQSRRPNTSFCFLDIRSPGLGDTAMYLCATSTTGYTEAFFGQGTRLTVV.

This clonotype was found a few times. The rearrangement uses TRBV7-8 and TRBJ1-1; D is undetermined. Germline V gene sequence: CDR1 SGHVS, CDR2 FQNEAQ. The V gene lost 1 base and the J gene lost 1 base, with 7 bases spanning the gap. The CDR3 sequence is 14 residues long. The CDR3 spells CASSLVFGNTEAFF. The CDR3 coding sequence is TGTGCCAGCAGCTTAGTGTTCGGGAACACTGAAGCTTTCTTT.

CDR3 bases: TGTGCCAGCAGCCAAGCCTTCTCCTACGAGCAGTACTTC. Translation: CASSQAFSYEQYF. The rearrangement links TRBV14 to TRBJ2-5; D remains ambiguous. The J call may be mistaken, given a closer DNA end match to TRBJ2-7. Per the germline V gene, CDR1 is SGHDN and CDR2 is FVKESK. CDR3 length: 13 residues.

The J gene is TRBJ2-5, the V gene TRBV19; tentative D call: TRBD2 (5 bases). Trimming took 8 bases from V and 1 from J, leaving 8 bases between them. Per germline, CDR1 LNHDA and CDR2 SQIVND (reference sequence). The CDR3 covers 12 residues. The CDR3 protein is CASRDFQETQYF. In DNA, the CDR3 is TGTGCCAGTCGGGATTTCCAAGAGACCCAGTACTTC.

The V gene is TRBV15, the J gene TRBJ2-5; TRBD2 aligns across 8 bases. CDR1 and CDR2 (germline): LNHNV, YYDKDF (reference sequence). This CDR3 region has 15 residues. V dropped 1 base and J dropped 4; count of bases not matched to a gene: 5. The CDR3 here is CATSRAGGLGETQYF. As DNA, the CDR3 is TGTGCCACCAGCAGAGCGGGGGGGCTAGGAGAGACCCAGTACTTC. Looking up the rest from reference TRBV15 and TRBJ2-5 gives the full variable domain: DAMVIQNPRYQVTQFGKPVTLSCSQTLNHNVMYWYQQKSSQAPKLLFHYYDKDFNNEADTPDNFQSRRPNTSFCFLDIRSPGLGDTAMYLCATSRAGGLGETQYFGPGTRLLVL.

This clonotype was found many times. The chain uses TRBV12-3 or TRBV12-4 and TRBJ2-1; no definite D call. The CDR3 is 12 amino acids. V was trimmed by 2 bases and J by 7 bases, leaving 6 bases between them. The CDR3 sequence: CASSLMWNEQFF. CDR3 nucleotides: TGTGCCAGCAGTTTAATGTGGAATGAGCAGTTCTTC.

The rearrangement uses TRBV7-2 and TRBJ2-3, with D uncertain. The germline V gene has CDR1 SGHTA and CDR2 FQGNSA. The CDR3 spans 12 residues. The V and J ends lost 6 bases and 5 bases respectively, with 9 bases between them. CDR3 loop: CASSLWGDTQYF. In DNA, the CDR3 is TGTGCCAGCAGTCTCTGGGGAGATACGCAGTATTTT. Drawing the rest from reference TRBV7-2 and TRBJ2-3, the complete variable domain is GAGVSQSPSNKVTEKGKDVELRCDPISGHTALYWYRQSLGQGLEFLIYFQGNSAPDKSGLPSDRFSAERTGGSVSTLTIQRTQQEDSAVYLCASSLWGDTQYFGPGTRLTVL.

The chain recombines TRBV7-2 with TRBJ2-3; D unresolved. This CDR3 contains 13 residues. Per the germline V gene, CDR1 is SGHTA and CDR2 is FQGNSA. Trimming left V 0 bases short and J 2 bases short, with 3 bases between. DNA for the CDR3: TGTGCCAGCAGCTTAGCCGTCACAGATACGCAGTATTTT. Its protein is CASSLAVTDTQYF.

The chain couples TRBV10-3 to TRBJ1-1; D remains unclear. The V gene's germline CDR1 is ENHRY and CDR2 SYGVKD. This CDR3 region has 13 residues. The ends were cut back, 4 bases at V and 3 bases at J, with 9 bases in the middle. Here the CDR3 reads CAISGRADTEAFF. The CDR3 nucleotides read TGTGCCATCAGTGGGCGCGCGGACACTGAAGCTTTCTTT.

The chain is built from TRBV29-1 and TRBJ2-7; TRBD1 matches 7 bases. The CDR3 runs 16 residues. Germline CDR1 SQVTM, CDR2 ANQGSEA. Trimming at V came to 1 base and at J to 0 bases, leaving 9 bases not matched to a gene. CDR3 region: CSVEAPDRNLSYEQYF. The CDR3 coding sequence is TGCAGCGTTGAAGCACCGGACAGGAACCTCTCCTACGAGCAGTACTTC.

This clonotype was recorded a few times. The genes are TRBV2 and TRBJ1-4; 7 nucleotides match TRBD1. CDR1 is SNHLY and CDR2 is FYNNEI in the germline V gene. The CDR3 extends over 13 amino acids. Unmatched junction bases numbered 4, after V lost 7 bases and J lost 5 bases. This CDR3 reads CASTGQNNEKLFF. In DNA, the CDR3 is TGTGCCAGCACGGGACAGAACAATGAAAAACTGTTTTTT.

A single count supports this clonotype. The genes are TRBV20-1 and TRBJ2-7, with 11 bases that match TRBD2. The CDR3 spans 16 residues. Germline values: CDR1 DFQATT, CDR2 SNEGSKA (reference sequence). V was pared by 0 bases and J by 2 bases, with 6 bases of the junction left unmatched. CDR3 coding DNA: TGCAGTGCTAGAGATGCTAGCGGGGGGTCCCCCTACGAGCAGTACTTC. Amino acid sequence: CSARDASGGSPYEQYF.

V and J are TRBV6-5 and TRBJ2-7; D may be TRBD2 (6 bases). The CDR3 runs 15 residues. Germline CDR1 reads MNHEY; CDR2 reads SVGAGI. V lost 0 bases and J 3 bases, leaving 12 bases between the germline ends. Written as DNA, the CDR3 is TGTGCCAGCAGTTACTCGTGGCAGGGAGGCTACGAGCAGTACTTC. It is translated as CASSYSWQGGYEQYF.

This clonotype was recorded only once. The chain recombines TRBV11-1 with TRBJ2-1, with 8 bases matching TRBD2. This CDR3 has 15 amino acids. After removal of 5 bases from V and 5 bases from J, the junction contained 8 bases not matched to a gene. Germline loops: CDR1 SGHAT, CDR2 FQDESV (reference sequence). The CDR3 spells CASSPTSDEHNEQFF. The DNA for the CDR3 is TGTGCCAGCAGCCCGACTAGCGACGAGCACAATGAGCAGTTCTTC. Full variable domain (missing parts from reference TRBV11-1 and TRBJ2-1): EAEVAQSPRYKITEKSQAVAFWCDPISGHATLYWYRQILGQGPELLVQFQDESVVDDSQLPKDRFSAERLKGVDSTLKIQPAELGDSAMYLCASSPTSDEHNEQFFGPGTRLTVL.

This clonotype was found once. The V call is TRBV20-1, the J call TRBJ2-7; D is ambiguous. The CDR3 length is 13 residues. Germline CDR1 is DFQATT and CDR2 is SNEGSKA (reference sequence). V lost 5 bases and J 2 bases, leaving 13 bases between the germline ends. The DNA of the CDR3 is TGCAGTGCTCCCCGACCAGGAACCTACGAGCAGTACTTC. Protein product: CSAPRPGTYEQYF.

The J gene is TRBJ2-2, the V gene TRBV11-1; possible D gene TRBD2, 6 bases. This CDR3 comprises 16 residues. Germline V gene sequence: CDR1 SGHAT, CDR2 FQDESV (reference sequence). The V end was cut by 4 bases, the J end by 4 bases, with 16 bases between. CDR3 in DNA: TGTGCCAGCAGCTCCGTGATGGCGGGACCCACCGGGGAGCTGTTTTTT. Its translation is CASSSVMAGPTGELFF.

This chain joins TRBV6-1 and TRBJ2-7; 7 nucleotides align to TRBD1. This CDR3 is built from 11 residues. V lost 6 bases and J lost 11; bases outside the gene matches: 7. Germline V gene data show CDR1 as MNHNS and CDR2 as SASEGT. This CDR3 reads CASRDTGTEYF. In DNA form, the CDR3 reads TGTGCCAGCAGGGATACAGGGACAGAGTACTTC.

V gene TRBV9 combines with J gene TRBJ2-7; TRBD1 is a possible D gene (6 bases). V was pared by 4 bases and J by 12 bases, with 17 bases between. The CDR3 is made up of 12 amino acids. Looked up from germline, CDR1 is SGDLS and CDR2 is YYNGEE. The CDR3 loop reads CASSSMGHGMYF. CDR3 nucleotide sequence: TGTGCCAGCAGCTCTATGGGACACGGCATGTACTTC.

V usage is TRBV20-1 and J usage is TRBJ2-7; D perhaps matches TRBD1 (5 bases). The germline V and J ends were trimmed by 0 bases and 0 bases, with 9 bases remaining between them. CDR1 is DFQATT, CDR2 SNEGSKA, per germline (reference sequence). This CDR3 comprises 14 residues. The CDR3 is CSARDQQVSYEQYF. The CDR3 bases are TGCAGTGCTAGAGATCAACAGGTCTCCTACGAGCAGTACTTC.

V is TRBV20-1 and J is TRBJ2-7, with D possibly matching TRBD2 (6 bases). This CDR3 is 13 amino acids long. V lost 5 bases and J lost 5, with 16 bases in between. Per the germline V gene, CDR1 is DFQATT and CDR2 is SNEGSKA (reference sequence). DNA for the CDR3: TGCAGTGCTGCCAGAGTAGGGAGGCACGAGCAGTACTTC. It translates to CSAARVGRHEQYF.

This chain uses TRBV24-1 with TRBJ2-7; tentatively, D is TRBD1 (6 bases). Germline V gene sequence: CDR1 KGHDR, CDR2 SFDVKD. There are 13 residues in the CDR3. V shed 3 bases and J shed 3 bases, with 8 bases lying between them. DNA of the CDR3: TGTGCCACCAGTGATGCCAGGGGCTACGAGCAGTACTTC. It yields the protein CATSDARGYEQYF.

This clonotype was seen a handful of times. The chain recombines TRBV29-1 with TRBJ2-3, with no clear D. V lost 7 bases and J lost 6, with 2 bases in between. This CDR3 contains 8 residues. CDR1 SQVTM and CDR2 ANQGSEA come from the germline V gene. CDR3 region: CSDDTQYF. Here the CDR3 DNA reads TGCAGCGACGATACGCAGTATTTT.

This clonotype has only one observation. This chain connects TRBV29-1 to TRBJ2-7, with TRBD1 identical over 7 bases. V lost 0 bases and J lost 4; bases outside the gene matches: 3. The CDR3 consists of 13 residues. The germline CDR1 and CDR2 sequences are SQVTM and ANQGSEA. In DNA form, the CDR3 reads TGCAGCGTTGAAGAGGGGACAGATTACGAGCAGTACTTC. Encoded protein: CSVEEGTDYEQYF.

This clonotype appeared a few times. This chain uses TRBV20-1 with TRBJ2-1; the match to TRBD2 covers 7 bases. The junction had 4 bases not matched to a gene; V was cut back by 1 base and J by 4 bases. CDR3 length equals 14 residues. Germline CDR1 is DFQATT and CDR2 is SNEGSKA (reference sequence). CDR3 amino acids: CSARASGDYNEQFF. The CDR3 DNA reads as TGCAGTGCTAGAGCTAGCGGCGATTACAATGAGCAGTTCTTC.

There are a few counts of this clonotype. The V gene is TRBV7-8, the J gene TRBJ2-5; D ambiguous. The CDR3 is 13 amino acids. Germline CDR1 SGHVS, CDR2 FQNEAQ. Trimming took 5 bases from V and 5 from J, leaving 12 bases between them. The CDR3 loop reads CASSAQAAETQYF. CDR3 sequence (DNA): TGTGCCAGCAGCGCTCAGGCTGCGGAGACCCAGTACTTC.

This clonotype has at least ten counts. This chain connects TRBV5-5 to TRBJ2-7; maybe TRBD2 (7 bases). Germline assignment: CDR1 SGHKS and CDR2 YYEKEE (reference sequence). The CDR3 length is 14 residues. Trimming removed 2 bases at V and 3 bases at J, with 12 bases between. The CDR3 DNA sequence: TGTGCCAGCAGCTTACGGGGGGCGGACTACGAGCAGTACTTC. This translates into CASSLRGADYEQYF.